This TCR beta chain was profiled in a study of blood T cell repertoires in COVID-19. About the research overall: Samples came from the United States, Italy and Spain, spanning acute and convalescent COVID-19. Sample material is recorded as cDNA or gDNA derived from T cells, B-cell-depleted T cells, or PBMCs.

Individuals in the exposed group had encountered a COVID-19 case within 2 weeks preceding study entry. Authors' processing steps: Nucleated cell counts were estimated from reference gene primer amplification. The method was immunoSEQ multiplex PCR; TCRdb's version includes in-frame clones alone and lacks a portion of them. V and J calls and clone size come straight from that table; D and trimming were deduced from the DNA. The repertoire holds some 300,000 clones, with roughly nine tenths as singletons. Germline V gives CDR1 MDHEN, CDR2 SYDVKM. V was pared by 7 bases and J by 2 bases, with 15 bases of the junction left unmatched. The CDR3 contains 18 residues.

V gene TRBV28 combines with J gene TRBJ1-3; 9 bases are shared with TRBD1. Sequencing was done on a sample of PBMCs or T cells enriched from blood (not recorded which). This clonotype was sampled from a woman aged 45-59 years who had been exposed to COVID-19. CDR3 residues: CASKLGTGLSLPGNTIYF. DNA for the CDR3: TGTGCCAGCAAACTCGGGACAGGGCTATCCCTCCCTGGAAACACCATATATTTT.